Listed below are T cell receptor beta chains from one sample, sequenced in a study of cytomegalovirus exposure and HLA in healthy donors. The method was immunoSEQ multiplex PCR; TCRdb's version includes in-frame clones alone and lacks a portion of them. The sample includes around 150,000 clones, about 81% seen only once; the top ten take about 7.4%. Sequencing was performed on PBMCs. These receptors all stem from a woman aged 45-60 years in good health and CMV-seropositive. CDR3s include the opening cysteine and the closing phenylalanine or tryptophan. D genes are given only for firm matches. Size tells how often a clone was seen (once, few, many) or the class of an expanded clone, and some rows leave it out.

d_gene	v_gene	j_gene	abundance	CDR3nt	CDR3aa
.	TRBV19	TRBJ1-3	.	TGTGCCAGTAGTGAGCGACAGGCCTCTGGAAACACCATATATTTT	CASSERQASGNTIYF
TRBD1	TRBV7-9	TRBJ1-2	.	TGTTCCAGCAGCTTATTACAGGGGGTAGGCGCGGATGGCTACACCTTC	CSSSLLQGVGADGYTF
TRBD2	TRBV2	TRBJ2-7	.	TGTGCGATCAGCCCCCAAGCGGGAGGCTCCTACGAGCAGTACTTC	CAISPQAGGSYEQYF
.	TRBV5-4	TRBJ2-5	.	TGTGCCAGCAGCTACAGGATTCAGCAAGAGACCCAGTACTTC	CASSYRIQQETQYF
.	TRBV6-1	TRBJ1-1	.	TGTGCCAGCAGAAGTTCAGGGTACTCTGAAGCTTTCTTT	CASRSSGYSEAFF
TRBD1	TRBV5-1	TRBJ1-2	few	TGCGCCAGCAGCAGGAGGGGACAGGGGTATTATGGCTACACCTTC	CASSRRGQGYYGYTF
TRBD2	TRBV30	TRBJ2-7	once	TGTGCCTGCCCCCGGGCTAGCGGGGCCACCTACGAGCAGTACTTC	CACPRASGATYEQYF
TRBD1	TRBV10-3	TRBJ2-2	few	TGTGCCATCAGTGAGCCGGGGACAGGGCCTGCCGGGGAGCTGTTTTTT	CAISEPGTGPAGELFF
.	TRBV4-1	TRBJ2-6	.	TGCGCCAGCAGCCCACGACAGGCTGGGGCCAACGTCCTGACTTTC	CASSPRQAGANVLTF
.	TRBV19	TRBJ2-2	.	TGTGCCAGTAGTGTACTAGCAACCGGGGAGCTGTTTTTT	CASSVLATGELFF
.	TRBV28	TRBJ1-1	.	TGTGCCAGCAGTTTACGGCAGGGGAGGGCAGAGAACACTGAAGCTTTCTTT	CASSLRQGRAENTEAFF
.	TRBV5-1	TRBJ1-2	.	TGCGCCAGCAGCTTGGGCACTACTAACTATGGCTACACCTTC	CASSLGTTNYGYTF
.	TRBV5-1	TRBJ2-2	.	TGCGCCAGCAGCTTGGGCTCGACTAGTGGGGTCACCGGGGAGCTGTTTTTT	CASSLGSTSGVTGELFF
.	TRBV5-1	TRBJ1-1	.	TGCGCCAGCAGCTTGGGGGCGCAAGCTGAAGCTTTCTTT	CASSLGAQAEAFF
.	TRBV18	TRBJ2-7	.	TGTGCCAGCTCACCAGGAGGCACTAGCTCCTACGAGCAGTACTTC	CASSPGGTSSYEQYF
.	TRBV2	TRBJ1-2	.	TGTGCCAGCAGGGCGACAGAAGACTATGGCTACACCTTC	CASRATEDYGYTF
.	TRBV4-1	TRBJ2-7	.	TGCGCCAGCAGCCGAGGACAGTCCTACGAGCAGTACTTC	CASSRGQSYEQYF
.	TRBV7-9	TRBJ1-6	.	TGTGCCAGCAGCCCATTCAGGGGCGGCTATAATTCACCCCTCCACTTT	CASSPFRGGYNSPLHF
.	TRBV7-9	TRBJ2-7	.	TGTGCCAGCAGCCGACGCGGCGTGGATCACGAGCAGTACTTC	CASSRRGVDHEQYF
TRBD1	TRBV13	TRBJ2-7	.	TGTGCCAGCAGCTTGACCAGGGGGCCGAGGCCCTACGAGCAGTACTTC	CASSLTRGPRPYEQYF
TRBD1	TRBV5-1	TRBJ1-5	.	TGCGCCAGCAGCGCCGAGACAGGGAACAATCAGCCCCAGCATTTT	CASSAETGNNQPQHF
.	TRBV11-2	TRBJ2-1	.	TGTGCCAGCAGCTTGGGCAGGAACAATGAGCAGTTCTTC	CASSLGRNNEQFF
TRBD1	TRBV5-1	TRBJ1-6	.	TGCGCCAGCAGCATGGGACAGGACCATTCACCCCTCCACTTT	CASSMGQDHSPLHF
TRBD2	TRBV5-1	TRBJ2-1	.	TGCGCCAGCAGCGCGGGGGGGGCGGGAGGGTGGCAGTTCTTC	CASSAGGAGGWQFF
.	TRBV7-2	TRBJ2-7	.	TGTGCCAGCAGCTTAGGTAGGGACTTACAGTCCTACGAGCAGTACTTC	CASSLGRDLQSYEQYF
TRBD2	TRBV18	TRBJ2-3	.	TGTGCCAGCTCATTCTCTAGCGGGGAAAGCACAGATACGCAGTATTTT	CASSFSSGESTDTQYF
.	TRBV5-1	TRBJ2-7	few	TGCGCCAGCAGCTTGAAGTGGGGGGGACACGACTACGAGCAGTACTTC	CASSLKWGGHDYEQYF
.	TRBV6-5	TRBJ2-2	once	TGTGCCAGCAGTAAGCTTTCTCACGCCGGGGAGCTGTTTTTT	CASSKLSHAGELFF
TRBD2	TRBV28	TRBJ2-7	once	TGTGCCAGCAGTTTGCTAGCGGGAGGGCCCAACGAGCAGTACTTC	CASSLLAGGPNEQYF
TRBD1	TRBV6-6	TRBJ1-2	.	TGTGCCAGCAGTTACTCGAGACAGGGGCAGACCCACTACACCTTC	CASSYSRQGQTHYTF
TRBD1	TRBV11-2	TRBJ1-5	.	TGTGCCAGCAGCCTCGACAGGGACGATCAGCCCCAGCATTTT	CASSLDRDDQPQHF
.	TRBV28	TRBJ2-5	.	TGTGCCAGCAGTTGGGGGCGGGCCGGGGAGACCCAGTACTTC	CASSWGRAGETQYF
.	TRBV30	TRBJ2-5	.	TGTGCCTGGAGTCGAGGGCAAGAGACCCAGTACTTC	CAWSRGQETQYF
.	TRBV2	TRBJ1-2	.	TGTGCCAGCCCGCCGGGAACTCTCTTCTATGGCTACACCTTC	CASPPGTLFYGYTF
TRBD2	TRBV19	TRBJ2-3	.	TGTGCCAGTAGTATTAGCGGGAGTGGGACTTCAGATACGCAGTATTTT	CASSISGSGTSDTQYF
.	TRBV5-4	TRBJ2-1	.	TGTGCCAGCAATCGTCTATATGACAATGAGCAGTTCTTC	CASNRLYDNEQFF
.	TRBV7-2	TRBJ1-2	.	TGTGCCAGCAGCGTTGCTACAGGGAACTATGGCTACACCTTC	CASSVATGNYGYTF
.	TRBV4-2	TRBJ2-1	.	TGTGCCAGCAGCCAAGATCCGGGAGCGAGCTCCTACAATGAGCAGTTCTTC	CASSQDPGASSYNEQFF
.	TRBV6-5	TRBJ2-1	.	TGTGCCAGCAGGCATCCGGGCAATGAGCAGTTCTTC	CASRHPGNEQFF
TRBD1	TRBV4-1	TRBJ1-2	.	TGCGCCAGCAGCCAAGCCGGGGGACAGGGCCGAGGCTACACCTTC	CASSQAGGQGRGYTF
TRBD2	TRBV5-4	TRBJ2-3	.	TGTGCCAGCAGCTTGGAGCGTACTAGCGGGGGAGATACGCAGTATTTT	CASSLERTSGGDTQYF
TRBD1	TRBV29-1	TRBJ2-7	.	TGCAGCGTGGGGTCGAGACAGGGATCCTATTCCAGCGAGCAGTACTTC	CSVGSRQGSYSSEQYF
.	TRBV19	TRBJ1-5	once	TGTGCCAGTAGTATAGATGGGACACTTAAGAACTTGCGGCCCCAGCATTTT	CASSIDGTLKNLRPQHF
.	TRBV4-2	TRBJ2-7	.	TGTGCCAGCAGCCAAGATATCCCCTACGAGCAGTACTTC	CASSQDIPYEQYF
.	TRBV28	TRBJ1-4	.	TGTGCCAGCGCCCCCGGACAGTCTGAAAAACTGTTTTTT	CASAPGQSEKLFF
.	TRBV15	TRBJ1-2	.	TGTGCCACCAGCCAAGGACCTTTGGGACACGGAAAAGGCGGCTACACCTTC	CATSQGPLGHGKGGYTF
TRBD2	TRBV7-2	TRBJ2-7	.	TGTGCCAGCAGCTCGGGGACTTACGGGGGGGAGCAGTACTTC	CASSSGTYGGEQYF